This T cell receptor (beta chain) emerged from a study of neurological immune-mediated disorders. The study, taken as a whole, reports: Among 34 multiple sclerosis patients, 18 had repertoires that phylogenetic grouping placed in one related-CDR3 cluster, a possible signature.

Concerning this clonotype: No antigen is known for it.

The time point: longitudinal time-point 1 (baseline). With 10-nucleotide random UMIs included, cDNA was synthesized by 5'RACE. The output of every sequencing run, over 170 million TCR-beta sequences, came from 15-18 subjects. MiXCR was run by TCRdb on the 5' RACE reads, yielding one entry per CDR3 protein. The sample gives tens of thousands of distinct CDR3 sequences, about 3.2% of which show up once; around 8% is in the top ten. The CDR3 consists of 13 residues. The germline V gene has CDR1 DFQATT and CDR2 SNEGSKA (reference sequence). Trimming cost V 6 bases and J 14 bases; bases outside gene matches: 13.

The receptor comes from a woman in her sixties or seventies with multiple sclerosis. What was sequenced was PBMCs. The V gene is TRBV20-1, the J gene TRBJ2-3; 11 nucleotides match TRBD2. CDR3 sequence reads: CSATLAGGPAGYF. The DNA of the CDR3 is TGCAGTGCCACGCTAGCGGGGGGACCTGCAGGGTATTTT.